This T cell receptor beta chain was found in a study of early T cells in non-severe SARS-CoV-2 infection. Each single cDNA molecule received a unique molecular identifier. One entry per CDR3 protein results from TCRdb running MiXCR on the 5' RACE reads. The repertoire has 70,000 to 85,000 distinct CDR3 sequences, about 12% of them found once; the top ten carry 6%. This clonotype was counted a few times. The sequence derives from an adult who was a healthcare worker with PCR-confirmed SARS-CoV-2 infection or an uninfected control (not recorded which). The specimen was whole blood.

The CDR3 sequence is CASRPGTPNTGELFF. The DNA for the CDR3 is TGTGCCAGCAGACCCGGGACACCGAACACCGGGGAGCTGTTTTTT. The J gene is TRBJ2-2, the V gene TRBV7-3; D may be TRBD1 (6 bases). The CDR3 sequence is 15 residues long. The germline CDR1 and CDR2 sequences are SGHTA and FQGTGA. V was pared by 6 bases and J by 0 bases, with 11 bases between.